A single T cell receptor beta chain is shown here with its context. The target antigen is unknown. Some clones are missing from TCRdb's copy, which holds only in-frame ones; the method was immunoSEQ multiplex PCR. The sample lists about 150,000 clones, roughly 90% seen once, with over 1% in the top ten. These data originate in a study of T cell responses to AZD1222 COVID-19 vaccine. Study results and limitations: The number of AZD1222 recipients seropositive at baseline was only five to seven. The donors showed a predominance of white British ancestry and of females, with possible underestimation of clonal diversity. The peak T cell response came first, and repertoires were sampled only after it. With two AZD1222 doses given, Spike-specific TCR breadth and depth both rose.

Trimming removed 3 bases from V and 7 bases from J; junction bases left unmatched: 5. The CDR3 is 13 residues long. Per germline, CDR1 MDHEN and CDR2 SYDVKM. The V and J genes are TRBV28 and TRBJ1-1; 7 bases are a match to TRBD1. Specimen: peripheral blood, collected 28 days after the second AZD1222 dose. This TCR came from an adult who received the AZD1222 COVID-19 vaccine. The CDR3 loop is CASSLVRQGEAFF. The CDR3 nucleotides read TGTGCCAGCAGTTTGGTCCGACAGGGTGAAGCTTTCTTT. The full variable domain, rest sourced from reference TRBV28 and TRBJ1-1, is DVKVTQSSRYLVKRTGEKVFLECVQDMDHENMFWYRQDPGLGLRLIYFSYDVKMKEKGDIPEGYSVSREKKERFSLILESASTNQTSMYLCASSLVRQGEAFFGQGTRLTVV.